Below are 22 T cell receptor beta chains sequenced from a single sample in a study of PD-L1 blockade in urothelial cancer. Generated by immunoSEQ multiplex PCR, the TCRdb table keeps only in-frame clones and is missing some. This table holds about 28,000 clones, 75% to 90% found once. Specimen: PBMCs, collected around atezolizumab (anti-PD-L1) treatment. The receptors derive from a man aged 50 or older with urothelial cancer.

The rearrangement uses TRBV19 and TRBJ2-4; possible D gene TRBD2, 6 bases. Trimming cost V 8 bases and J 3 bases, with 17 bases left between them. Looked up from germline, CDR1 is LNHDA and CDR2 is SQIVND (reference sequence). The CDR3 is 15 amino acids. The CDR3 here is CASGTSKGGKNIQYF. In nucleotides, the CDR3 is TGTGCCAGTGGGACCTCCAAGGGAGGCAAAAACATTCAGTACTTC. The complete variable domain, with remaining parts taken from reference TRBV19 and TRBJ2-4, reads DGGITQSPKYLFRKEGQNVTLSCEQNLNHDAMYWYRQDPGQGLRLIYYSQIVNDFQKGDIAEGYSVSREKKESFPLTVTSAQKNPTAFYLCASGTSKGGKNIQYFGAGTRLSVL.

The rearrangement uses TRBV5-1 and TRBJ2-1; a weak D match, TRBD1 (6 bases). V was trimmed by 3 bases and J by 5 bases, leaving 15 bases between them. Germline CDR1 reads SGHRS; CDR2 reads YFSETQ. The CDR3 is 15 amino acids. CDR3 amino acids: CASSSSGTRNNEQFF. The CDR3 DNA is TGCGCCAGCAGCTCTTCCGGGACACGTAACAATGAGCAGTTCTTC.

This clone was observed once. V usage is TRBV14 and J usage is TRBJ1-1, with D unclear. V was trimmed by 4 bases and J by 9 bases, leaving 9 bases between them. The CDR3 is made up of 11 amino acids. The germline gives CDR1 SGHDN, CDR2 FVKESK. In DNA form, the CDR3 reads TGTGCCAGCAGCCCGAGGGTTAAAGCTTTCTTT. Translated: CASSPRVKAFF. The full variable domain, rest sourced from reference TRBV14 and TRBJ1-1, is EAGVTQFPSHSVIEKGQTVTLRCDPISGHDNLYWYRRVMGKEIKFLLHFVKESKQDESGMPNNRFLAERTGGTYSTLKVQPAELEDSGVYFCASSPRVKAFFGQGTRLTVV.

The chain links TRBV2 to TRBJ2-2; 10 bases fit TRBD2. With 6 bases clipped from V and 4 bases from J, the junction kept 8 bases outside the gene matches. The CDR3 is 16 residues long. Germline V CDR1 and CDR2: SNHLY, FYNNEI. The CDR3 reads CASSGLAGVGTGELFF. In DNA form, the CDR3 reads TGTGCCAGCAGCGGTCTAGCGGGAGTCGGCACCGGGGAGCTGTTTTTT.

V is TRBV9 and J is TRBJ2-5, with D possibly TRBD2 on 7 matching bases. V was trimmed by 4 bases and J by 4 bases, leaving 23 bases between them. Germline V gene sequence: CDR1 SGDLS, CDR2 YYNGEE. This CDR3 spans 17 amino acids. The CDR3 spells CASSPRGGGLLGETQYF. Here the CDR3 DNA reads TGTGCCAGCAGCCCTCGTGGGGGGGGCCTTCTGGGAGAGACCCAGTACTTC.

CDR3 in DNA: TGTGCCAGCAATCGGGGAGTTTGGACCTACGAGCAGTACTTC. Translated: CASNRGVWTYEQYF. The J gene is TRBJ2-7, the V gene TRBV6-1; a weak D match, TRBD2 (5 bases). V lost 7 bases and J 2 bases, leaving 15 bases between the germline ends. The CDR3 spans 14 residues. Germline V gene data show CDR1 as MNHNS and CDR2 as SASEGT.

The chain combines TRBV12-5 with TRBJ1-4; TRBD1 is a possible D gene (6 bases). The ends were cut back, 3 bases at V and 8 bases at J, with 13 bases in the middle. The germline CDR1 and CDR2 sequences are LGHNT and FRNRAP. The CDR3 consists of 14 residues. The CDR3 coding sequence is TGTGCTAGTGGTTTACAGGGAGCTGGCGAAAAACTGTTTTTT. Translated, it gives CASGLQGAGEKLFF.

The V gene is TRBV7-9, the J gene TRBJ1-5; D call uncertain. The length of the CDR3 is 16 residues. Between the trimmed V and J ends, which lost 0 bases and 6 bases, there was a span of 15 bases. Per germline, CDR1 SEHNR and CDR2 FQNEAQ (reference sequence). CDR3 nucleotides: TGTGCCAGCAGCTTAGCGGAGAGAGGCCTTTCTCAGCCCCAGCATTTT. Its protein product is CASSLAERGLSQPQHF. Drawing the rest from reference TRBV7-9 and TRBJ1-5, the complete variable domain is DTGVSQNPRHKITKRGQNVTFRCDPISEHNRLYWYRQTLGQGPEFLTYFQNEAQLEKSRLLSDRFSAERPKGSFSTLEIQRTEQGDSAMYLCASSLAERGLSQPQHFGDGTRLSIL.

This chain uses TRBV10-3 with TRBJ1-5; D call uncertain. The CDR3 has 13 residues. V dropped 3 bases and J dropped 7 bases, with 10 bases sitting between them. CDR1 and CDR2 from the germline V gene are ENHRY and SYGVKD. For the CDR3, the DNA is TGTGCCATCAGTGATCGGGGAAACCAGCCCCAGCATTTT. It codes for CAISDRGNQPQHF.

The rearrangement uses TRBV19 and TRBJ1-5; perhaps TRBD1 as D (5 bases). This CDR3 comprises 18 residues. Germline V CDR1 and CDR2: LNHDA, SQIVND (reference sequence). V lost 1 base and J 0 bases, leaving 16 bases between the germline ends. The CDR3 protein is CASSIGPRAGDSNQPQHF. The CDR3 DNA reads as TGTGCCAGTAGTATAGGGCCACGGGCGGGGGATAGCAATCAGCCCCAGCATTTT.

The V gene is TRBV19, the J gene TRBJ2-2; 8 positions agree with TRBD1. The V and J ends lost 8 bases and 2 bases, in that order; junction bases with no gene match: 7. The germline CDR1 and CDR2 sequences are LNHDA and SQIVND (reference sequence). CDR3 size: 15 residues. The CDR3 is CASLPGQGNTGELFF. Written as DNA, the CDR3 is TGTGCCAGTCTACCTGGACAGGGTAACACCGGGGAGCTGTTTTTT.

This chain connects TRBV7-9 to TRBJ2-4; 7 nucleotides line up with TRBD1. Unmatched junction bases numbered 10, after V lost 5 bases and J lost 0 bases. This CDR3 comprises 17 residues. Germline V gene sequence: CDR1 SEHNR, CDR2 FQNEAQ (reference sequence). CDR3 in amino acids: CASSLSTGPIAKNIQYF. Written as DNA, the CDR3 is TGTGCCAGCAGCCTTTCGACAGGGCCGATAGCCAAAAACATTCAGTACTTC.

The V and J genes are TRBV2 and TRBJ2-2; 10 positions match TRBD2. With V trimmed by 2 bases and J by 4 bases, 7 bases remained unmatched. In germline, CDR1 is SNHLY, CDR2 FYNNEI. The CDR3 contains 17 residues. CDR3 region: CASSESAGGPVTGELFF. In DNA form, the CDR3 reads TGTGCCAGCAGTGAATCAGCGGGGGGGCCGGTCACCGGGGAGCTGTTTTTT.

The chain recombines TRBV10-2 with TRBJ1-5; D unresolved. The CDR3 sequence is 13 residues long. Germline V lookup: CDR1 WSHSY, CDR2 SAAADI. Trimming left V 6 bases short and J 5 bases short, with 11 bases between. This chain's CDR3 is CASRSSEDQPQHF. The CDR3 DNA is TGCGCCAGCAGAAGCTCGGAGGATCAGCCCCAGCATTTT.

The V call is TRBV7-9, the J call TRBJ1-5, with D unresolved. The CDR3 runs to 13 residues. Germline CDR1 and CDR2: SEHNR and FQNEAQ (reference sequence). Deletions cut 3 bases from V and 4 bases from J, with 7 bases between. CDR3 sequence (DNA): TGTGCCAGCAGCTTGTGGGAGAATCAGCCCCAGCATTTT. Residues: CASSLWENQPQHF.

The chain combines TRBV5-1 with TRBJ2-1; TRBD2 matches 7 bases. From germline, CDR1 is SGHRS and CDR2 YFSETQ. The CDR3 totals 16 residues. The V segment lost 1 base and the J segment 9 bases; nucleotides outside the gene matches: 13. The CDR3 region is CASSLNPSGTAVEQFF. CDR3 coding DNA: TGCGCCAGCAGCTTGAACCCCAGCGGGACGGCCGTTGAGCAGTTCTTC.

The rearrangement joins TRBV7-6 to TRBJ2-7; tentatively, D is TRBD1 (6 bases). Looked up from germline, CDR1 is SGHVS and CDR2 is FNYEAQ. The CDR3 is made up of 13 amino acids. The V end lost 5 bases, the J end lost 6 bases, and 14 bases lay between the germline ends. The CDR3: CASSTLTGPEQYF. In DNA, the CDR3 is TGTGCCAGCAGCACCCTTACAGGGCCCGAGCAGTACTTC. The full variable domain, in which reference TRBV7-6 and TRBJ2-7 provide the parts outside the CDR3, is GAGVSQSPRYKVTKRGQDVALRCDPISGHVSLYWYRQALGQGPEFLTYFNYEAQQDKSGLPNDRFSAERPEGSISTLTIQRTEQRDSAMYRCASSTLTGPEQYFGPGTRLTVT.

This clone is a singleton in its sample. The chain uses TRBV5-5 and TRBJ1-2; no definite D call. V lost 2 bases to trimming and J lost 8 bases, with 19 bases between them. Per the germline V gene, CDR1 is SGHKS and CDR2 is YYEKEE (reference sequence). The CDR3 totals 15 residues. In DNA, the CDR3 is TGTGCCAGCAGCTTCTTAAGCGGACCACTCTACGGCTACACCTTC. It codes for CASSFLSGPLYGYTF. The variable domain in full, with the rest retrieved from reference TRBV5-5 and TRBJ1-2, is DAGVTQSPTHLIKTRGQQVTLRCSPISGHKSVSWYQQVLGQGPQFIFQYYEKEERGRGNFPDRFSARQFPNYSSELNVNALLLGDSALYLCASSFLSGPLYGYTFGSGTRLTVV.

The CDR3 DNA follows: TGTGCCAGCAGCTCGGACAGGGGAAGGCAGACCCAGTACTTC. Translation: CASSSDRGRQTQYF. J is TRBJ2-5 and V is TRBV7-8; the match to TRBD1 covers 9 bases. The length of the CDR3 is 14 residues. Germline CDR1 is SGHVS and CDR2 is FQNEAQ. The trim removed 4 bases at V and 6 bases at J, leaving 6 bases unmatched.

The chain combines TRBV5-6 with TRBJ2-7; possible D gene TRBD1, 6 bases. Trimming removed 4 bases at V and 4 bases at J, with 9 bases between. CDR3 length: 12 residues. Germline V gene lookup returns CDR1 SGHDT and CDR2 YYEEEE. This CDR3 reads CASSADSYEQYF. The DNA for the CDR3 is TGTGCCAGCAGCGCGGACAGTTACGAGCAGTACTTC.

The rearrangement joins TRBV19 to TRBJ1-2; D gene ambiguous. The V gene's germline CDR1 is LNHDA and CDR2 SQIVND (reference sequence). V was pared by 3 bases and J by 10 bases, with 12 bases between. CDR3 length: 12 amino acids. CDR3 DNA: TGTGCCAGTAGTATTTTTGAGGGAGTCTACACCTTC. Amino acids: CASSIFEGVYTF.

The CDR3 region has the DNA TGCAGCGTTGGTTCTCCGGGACAGGGGGTTGCATTCTACACCTTC. Protein sequence: CSVGSPGQGVAFYTF. This chain links TRBV29-1 with TRBJ1-2; 11 bases align to TRBD1. Germline assignment: CDR1 SQVTM and CDR2 ANQGSEA. There are 15 residues in the CDR3. The V and J ends lost 4 bases and 10 bases, in that order; junction bases with no gene match: 14. Full variable domain (remainder filled in from reference TRBV29-1 and TRBJ1-2): SAVISQKPSRDICQRGTSLTIQCQVDSQVTMMFWYRQQPGQSLTLIATANQGSEATYESGFVIDKFPISRPNLTFSTLTVSNMSPEDSSIYLCSVGSPGQGVAFYTFGSGTRLTVV.